This T cell receptor (beta chain) is from a study of molecular identifiers for immune sequencing clone quantification. This CDR3 comprises 14 residues. The germline V and J ends were trimmed by 1 base and 7 bases, with 14 bases remaining between them. From germline, CDR1 is SQVTM and CDR2 ANQGSEA. TCRdb re-derived calls from the PCR reads in MiXCR, one entry per CDR3 protein. In the table there are about 510,000 distinct CDR3 sequences, about a fifth of which are singletons. This clonotype was counted at least ten times. This sequence joins TRBV29-1 and TRBJ2-1; unclear D gene. The source is a human donor in good health. Some libraries in this study had Jurkat cell RNA spiked in. The specimen was naive CD8+ T cells from blood, with Jurkat cell RNA spiked in. Documented subset: FACS-sorted CD8+CD4-CCR7+CD45RA+ naive T cells. CDR3 in amino acids: CSVEGLATENEQFF. CDR3 in DNA: TGCAGCGTTGAAGGGCTCGCTACAGAAAATGAGCAGTTCTTC.